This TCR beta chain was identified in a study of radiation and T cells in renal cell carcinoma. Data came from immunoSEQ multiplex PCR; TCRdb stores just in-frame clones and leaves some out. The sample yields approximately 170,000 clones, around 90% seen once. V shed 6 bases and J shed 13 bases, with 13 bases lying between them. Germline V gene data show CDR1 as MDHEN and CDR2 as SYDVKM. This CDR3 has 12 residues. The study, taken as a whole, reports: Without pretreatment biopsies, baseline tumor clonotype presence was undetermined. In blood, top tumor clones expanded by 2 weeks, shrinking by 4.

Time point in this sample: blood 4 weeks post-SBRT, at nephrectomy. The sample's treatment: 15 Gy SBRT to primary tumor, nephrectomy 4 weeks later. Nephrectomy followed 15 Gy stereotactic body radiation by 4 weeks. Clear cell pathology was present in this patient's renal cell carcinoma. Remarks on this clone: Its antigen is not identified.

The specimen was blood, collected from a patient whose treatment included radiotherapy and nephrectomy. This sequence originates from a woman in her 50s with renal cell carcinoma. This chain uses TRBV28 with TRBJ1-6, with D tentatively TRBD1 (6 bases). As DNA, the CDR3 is TGTGCCAGCAGACAGGGTGGTCAGCCCCTCCACTTT. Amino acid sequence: CASRQGGQPLHF.